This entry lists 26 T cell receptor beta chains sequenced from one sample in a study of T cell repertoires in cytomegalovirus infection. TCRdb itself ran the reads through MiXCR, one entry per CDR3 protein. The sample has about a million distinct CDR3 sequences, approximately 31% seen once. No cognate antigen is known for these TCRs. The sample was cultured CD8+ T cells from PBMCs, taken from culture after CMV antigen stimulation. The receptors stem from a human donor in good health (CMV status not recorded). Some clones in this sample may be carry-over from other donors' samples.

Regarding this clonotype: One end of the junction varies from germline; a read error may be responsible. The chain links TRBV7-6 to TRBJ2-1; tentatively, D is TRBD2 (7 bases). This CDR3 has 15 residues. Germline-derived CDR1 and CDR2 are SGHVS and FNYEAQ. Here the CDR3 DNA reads TGTGTCAGCAGCTTAGGCGGGGGCCCCTCCTCCGAGCAGTTCTTC. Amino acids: CVSSLGGGPSSEQFF.

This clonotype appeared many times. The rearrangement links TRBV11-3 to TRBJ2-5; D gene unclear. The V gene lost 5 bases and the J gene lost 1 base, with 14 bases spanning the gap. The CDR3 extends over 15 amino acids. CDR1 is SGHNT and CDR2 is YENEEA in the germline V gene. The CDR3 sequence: CASSLRATSQETQYF. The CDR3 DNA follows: TGTGCCAGCAGCCTAAGGGCCACCTCCCAAGAGACCCAGTACTTC.

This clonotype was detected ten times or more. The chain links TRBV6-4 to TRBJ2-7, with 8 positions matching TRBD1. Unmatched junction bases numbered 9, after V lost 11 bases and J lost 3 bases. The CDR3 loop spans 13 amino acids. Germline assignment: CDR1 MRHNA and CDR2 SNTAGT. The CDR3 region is CAVSRGQGYEQYF. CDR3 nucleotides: TGTGCCGTGTCACGAGGACAGGGCTACGAGCAGTACTTC.

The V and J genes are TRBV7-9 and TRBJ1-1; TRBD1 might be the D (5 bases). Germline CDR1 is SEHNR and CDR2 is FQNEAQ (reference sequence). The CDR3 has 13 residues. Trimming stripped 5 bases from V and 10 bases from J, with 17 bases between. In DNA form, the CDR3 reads TGTGCCAGCAGCGCGAGGACATCCTGGGGAGCTTTCTTT. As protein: CASSARTSWGAFF.

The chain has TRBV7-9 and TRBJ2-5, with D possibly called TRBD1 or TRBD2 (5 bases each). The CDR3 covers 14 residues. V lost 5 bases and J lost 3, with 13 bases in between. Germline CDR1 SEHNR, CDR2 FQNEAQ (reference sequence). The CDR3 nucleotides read TGTGCCAGCAGCGGCCCGGGACGGGAAGAGACCCAGTACTTC. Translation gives CASSGPGREETQYF.

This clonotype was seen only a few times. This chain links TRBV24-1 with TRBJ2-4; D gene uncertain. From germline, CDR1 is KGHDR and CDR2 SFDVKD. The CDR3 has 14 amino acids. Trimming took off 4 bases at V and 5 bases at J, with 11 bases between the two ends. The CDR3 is CATSENRRENIQYF. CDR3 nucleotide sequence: TGTGCCACCAGTGAGAATAGGAGAGAAAACATTCAGTACTTC.

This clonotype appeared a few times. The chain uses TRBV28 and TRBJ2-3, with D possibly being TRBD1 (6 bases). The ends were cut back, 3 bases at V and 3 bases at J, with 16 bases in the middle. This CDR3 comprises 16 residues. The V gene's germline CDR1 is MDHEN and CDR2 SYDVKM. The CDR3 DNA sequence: TGTGCCAGCAGTTTGGAGACAGGTTTTTTGACAGATACGCAGTATTTT. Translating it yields CASSLETGFLTDTQYF.

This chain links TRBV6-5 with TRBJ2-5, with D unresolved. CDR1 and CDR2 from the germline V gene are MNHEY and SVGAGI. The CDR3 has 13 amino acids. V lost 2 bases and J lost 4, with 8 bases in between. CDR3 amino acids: CASSYRVGETQYF. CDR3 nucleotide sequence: TGTGCCAGCAGTTACAGGGTTGGAGAGACCCAGTACTTC.

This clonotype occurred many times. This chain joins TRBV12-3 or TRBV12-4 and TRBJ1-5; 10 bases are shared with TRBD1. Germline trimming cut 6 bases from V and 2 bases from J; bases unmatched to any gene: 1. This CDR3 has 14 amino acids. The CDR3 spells CASRGTGGNQPQHF. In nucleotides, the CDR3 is TGTGCCAGCAGAGGGACAGGGGGCAATCAGCCCCAGCATTTT.

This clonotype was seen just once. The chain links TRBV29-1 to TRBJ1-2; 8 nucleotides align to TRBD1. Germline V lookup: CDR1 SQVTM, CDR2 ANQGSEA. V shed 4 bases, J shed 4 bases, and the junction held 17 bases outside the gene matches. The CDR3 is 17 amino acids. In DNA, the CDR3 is TGCAGCGTTGTGGCAAACGGGAACAGGGGGTCGATCTATGGCTACACCTTC. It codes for CSVVANGNRGSIYGYTF. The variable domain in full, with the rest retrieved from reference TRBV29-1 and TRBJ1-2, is SAVISQKPSRDICQRGTSLTIQCQVDSQVTMMFWYRQQPGQSLTLIATANQGSEATYESGFVIDKFPISRPNLTFSTLTVSNMSPEDSSIYLCSVVANGNRGSIYGYTFGSGTRLTVV.

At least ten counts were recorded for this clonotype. The CDR3 sequence is CASSLPLAGGPTDTQYF. The CDR3 DNA reads TGTGCCAGCAGCTTACCACTAGCGGGGGGGCCCACAGATACGCAGTATTTT. This rearrangement joins TRBV7-2 to TRBJ2-3; 13 bases match TRBD2. Per the germline V gene, CDR1 is SGHTA and CDR2 is FQGNSA. With 2 bases clipped from V and 2 bases from J, the junction kept 4 bases outside the gene matches. The CDR3 has 17 residues.

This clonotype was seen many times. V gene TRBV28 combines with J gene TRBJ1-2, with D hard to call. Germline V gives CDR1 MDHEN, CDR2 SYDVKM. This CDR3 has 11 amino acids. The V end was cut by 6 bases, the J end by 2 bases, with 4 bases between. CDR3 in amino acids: CASRSNYGYTF. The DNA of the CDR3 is TGTGCCAGCAGGTCCAACTATGGCTACACCTTC.

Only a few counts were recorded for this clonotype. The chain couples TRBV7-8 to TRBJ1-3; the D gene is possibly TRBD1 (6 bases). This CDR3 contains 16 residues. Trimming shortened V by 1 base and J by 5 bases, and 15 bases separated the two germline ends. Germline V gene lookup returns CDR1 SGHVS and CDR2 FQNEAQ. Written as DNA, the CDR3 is TGTGCCAGCAGCTTAGGAGGCGAGGACAGCCGAAACACCATATATTTT. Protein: CASSLGGEDSRNTIYF.

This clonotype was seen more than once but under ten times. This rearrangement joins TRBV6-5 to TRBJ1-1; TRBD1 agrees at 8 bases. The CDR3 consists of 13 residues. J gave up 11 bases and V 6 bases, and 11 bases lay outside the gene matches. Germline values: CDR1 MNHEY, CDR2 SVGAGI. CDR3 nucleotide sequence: TGTGCCAGCAGCTGGACAGGGTCGGTGCGGGCTTTCTTT. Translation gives CASSWTGSVRAFF.

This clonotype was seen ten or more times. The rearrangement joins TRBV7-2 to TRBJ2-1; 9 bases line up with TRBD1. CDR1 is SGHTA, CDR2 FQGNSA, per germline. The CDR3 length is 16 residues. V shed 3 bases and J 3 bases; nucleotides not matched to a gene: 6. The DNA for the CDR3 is TGTGCCAGCAGCTTTACAGGGGGCACAAGCTACAATGAGCAGTTCTTC. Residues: CASSFTGGTSYNEQFF.

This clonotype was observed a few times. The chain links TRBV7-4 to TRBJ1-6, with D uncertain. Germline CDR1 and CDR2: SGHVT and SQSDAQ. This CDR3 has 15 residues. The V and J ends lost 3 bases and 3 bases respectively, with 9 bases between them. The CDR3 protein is CASSFSPGYNSPLHF. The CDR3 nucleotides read TGTGCCAGCAGCTTTAGTCCGGGCTATAATTCACCCCTCCACTTT.

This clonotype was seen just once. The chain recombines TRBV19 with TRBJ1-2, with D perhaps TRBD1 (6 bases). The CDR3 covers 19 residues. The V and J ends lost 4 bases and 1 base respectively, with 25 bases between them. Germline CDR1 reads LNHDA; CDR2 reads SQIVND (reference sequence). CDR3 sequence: CASSTLPLTGGEGNYGYTF. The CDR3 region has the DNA TGTGCCAGTAGTACCCTGCCGTTGACGGGGGGCGAGGGTAACTATGGCTACACCTTC.

The CDR3 here is CASRLGSYSNQPQHF. For the CDR3, the DNA is TGTGCCAGCAGACTAGGGAGTTATAGCAATCAGCCCCAGCATTTT. This chain connects TRBV2 to TRBJ1-5, with D hard to call. V was shortened by 6 bases and J by 0 bases, with 12 bases between the two germline ends. The CDR3 sequence is 15 residues long. The germline V gene has CDR1 SNHLY and CDR2 FYNNEI.

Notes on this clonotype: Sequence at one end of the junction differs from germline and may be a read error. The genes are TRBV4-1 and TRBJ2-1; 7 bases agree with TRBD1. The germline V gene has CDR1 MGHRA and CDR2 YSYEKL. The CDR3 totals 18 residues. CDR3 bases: TGTGTCAGCAGCCCCGCTGGGGGACAGTCGGGTACCTACAATGAGCAGTTCTTC. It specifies CVSSPAGGQSGTYNEQFF.

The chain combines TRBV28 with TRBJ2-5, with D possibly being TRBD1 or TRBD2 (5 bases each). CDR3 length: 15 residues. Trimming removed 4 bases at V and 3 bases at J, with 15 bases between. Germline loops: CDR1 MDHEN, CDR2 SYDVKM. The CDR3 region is CASSSPGRGEETQYF. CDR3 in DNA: TGTGCCAGCAGTTCTCCGGGGAGAGGGGAAGAGACCCAGTACTTC.

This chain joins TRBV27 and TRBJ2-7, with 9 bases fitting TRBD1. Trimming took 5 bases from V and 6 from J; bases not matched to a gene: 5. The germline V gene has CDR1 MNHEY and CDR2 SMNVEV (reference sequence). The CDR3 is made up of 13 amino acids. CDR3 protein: CASSIDRGIEQYF. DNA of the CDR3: TGTGCCAGCAGTATCGACAGGGGGATCGAGCAGTACTTC.

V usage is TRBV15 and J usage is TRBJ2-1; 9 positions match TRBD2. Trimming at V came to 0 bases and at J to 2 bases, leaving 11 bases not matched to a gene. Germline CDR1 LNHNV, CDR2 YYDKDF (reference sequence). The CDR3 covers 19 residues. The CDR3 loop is CATSRDWGERGAPYNEQFF. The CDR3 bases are TGTGCCACCAGCAGAGATTGGGGCGAGCGGGGGGCCCCCTACAATGAGCAGTTCTTC.

The CDR3 loop reads CASSIDRRTAYGYTF. CDR3 DNA sequence: TGTGCCAGTAGTATAGATCGACGGACGGCCTATGGCTACACCTTC. The V call is TRBV19, the J call TRBJ1-2; D uncertain. The CDR3 extends over 15 amino acids. V lost 0 bases and J lost 4, with 12 bases in between. The V gene's germline CDR1 is LNHDA and CDR2 SQIVND (reference sequence).

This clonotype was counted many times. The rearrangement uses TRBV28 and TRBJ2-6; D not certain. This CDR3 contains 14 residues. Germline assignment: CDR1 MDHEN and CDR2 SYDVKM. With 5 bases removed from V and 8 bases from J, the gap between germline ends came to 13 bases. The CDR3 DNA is TGTGCCAGCAGTCCCCCCAAGAGGTCCAACGTCCTGACTTTC. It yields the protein CASSPPKRSNVLTF.

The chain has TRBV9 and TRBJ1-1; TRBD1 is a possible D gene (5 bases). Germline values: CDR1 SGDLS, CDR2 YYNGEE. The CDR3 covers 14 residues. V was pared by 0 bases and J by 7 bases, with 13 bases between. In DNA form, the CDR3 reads TGTGCCAGCAGCGTAGGCTCAGGGCGGGATGAAGCTTTCTTT. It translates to CASSVGSGRDEAFF.

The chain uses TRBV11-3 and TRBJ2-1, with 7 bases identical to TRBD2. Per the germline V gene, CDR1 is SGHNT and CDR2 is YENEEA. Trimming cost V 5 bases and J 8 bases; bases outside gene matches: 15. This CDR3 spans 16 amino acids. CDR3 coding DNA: TGTGCCAGCAGCCCCGGTGGGCAGGGAAGCGGGGATGAGCAGTTCTTC. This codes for CASSPGGQGSGDEQFF.